The rows below give T cell receptor beta chains drawn from one sample of a study of T-cell reconstitution after alpha-beta-depleted transplantation in children. TCRdb re-called the PCR reads with MiXCR, one entry per CDR3 protein. The sample lists just under 150,000 distinct CDR3 sequences; 8% to 10% were seen once. This specimen consisted of PBMCs, mostly from graft donor cells, obtained 180 days after TCRalphabeta/CD19-depleted stem cell transplant. The receptors come from a female patient between 2 and 15 years old who had a stem cell transplant for congenital amegakaryocytic thrombocytopenia, so the T cells may come from the graft donor. Both conserved end residues are part of each CDR3. D genes are given only for firm matches. The size of a clone is reported for some rows only, either as once, few or many, or as a class for expanded clones.

d_call j_call clone_size v_call cdr3_aa cdr3_nt
NA TRBJ2-5 NA TRBV12-3/TRBV12-4 CASSSGFSGAQETQYF TGTGCCAGCAGTTCCGGCTTTAGCGGTGCCCAAGAGACCCAGTACTTC
NA TRBJ1-1 many TRBV6-1 CASSEHPGGEAFF TGTGCCAGCAGTGAACATCCCGGGGGCGAAGCTTTCTTT
NA TRBJ2-6 NA TRBV5-1 CASSLGWLGANVLTF TGCGCCAGCAGCTTGGGCTGGCTTGGGGCCAACGTCCTGACTTTC
NA TRBJ1-2 NA TRBV3-1 CASSQDSRYVIDTF TGTGCCAGCAGCCAAGATTCCCGGTACGTTATCGACACCTTC
TRBD1 TRBJ1-6 many TRBV10-3 CAISPFQGTGDGSPLHF TGTGCCATCAGTCCATTCCAAGGGACAGGGGACGGTTCACCCCTCCACTTT
NA TRBJ1-2 many TRBV10-3 CAIRPGHTDYGYTF TGTGCCATCAGACCGGGACACACCGACTATGGCTACACCTTC
TRBD1 TRBJ2-2 NA TRBV3-1 CASSPRGQGYTGELFF TGTGCCAGCAGCCCGCGGGGACAGGGGTACACCGGGGAGCTGTTTTTT
TRBD2 TRBJ2-7 many TRBV27 CASSSREWTPYEQYF TGTGCCAGCAGTTCGCGGGAGTGGACGCCCTACGAGCAGTACTTC
TRBD2 TRBJ2-3 few TRBV11-1 CASSLPWTSGRASDTQYF TGTGCCAGCAGTCTACCCTGGACTAGCGGGAGGGCCTCAGATACGCAGTATTTT
TRBD1 TRBJ2-2 many TRBV10-3 CAIRDRGTGELFF TGTGCCATCAGGGACAGGGGTACCGGGGAGCTGTTTTTT
TRBD2 TRBJ2-7 few TRBV27 CASSLSGLAGGEQYF TGTGCCAGCAGTTTATCAGGACTAGCGGGAGGCGAGCAGTACTTC
NA TRBJ1-2 many TRBV7-9 CATLIEDGYTF TGTGCCACCCTTATCGAGGATGGCTACACCTTC
NA TRBJ2-1 few TRBV20-1 CSAREYWGPNSYNEQFF TGCAGTGCTAGGGAGTATTGGGGGCCCAACTCCTACAATGAGCAGTTCTTC
TRBD1 TRBJ2-6 NA TRBV19 CASSTTGSGANVLTF TGTGCCAGTAGTACGACAGGGTCTGGGGCCAACGTCCTGACTTTC
NA TRBJ1-2 many TRBV20-1 CSALRWGDGYGYTF TGCAGTGCTCTCCGGTGGGGGGACGGGTATGGCTACACCTTC
NA TRBJ1-4 NA TRBV27 CASSPRQLAEKLFF TGTGCCAGCAGTCCCCGACAACTTGCTGAAAAACTGTTTTTT
TRBD2 TRBJ2-7 few TRBV20-1 CSTRPLAAPSYEQYF TGCAGTACAAGACCTCTAGCGGCTCCCTCCTACGAGCAGTACTTC
NA TRBJ2-5 many TRBV20-1 CSASLGDSYQETQYF TGCAGTGCTAGTTTGGGAGATTCGTACCAAGAGACCCAGTACTTC
TRBD1 TRBJ1-1 many TRBV7-8 CASSLSTGGEAFF TGTGCCAGCAGCTTATCGACAGGGGGCGAAGCTTTCTTT
NA TRBJ2-1 many TRBV20-1 CSARDRGGASGYYNEQFF TGCAGTGCTAGAGACAGGGGAGGGGCTAGCGGATACTACAATGAGCAGTTCTTC
TRBD1 TRBJ2-5 many TRBV25-1 CASSTGARETQYF TGTGCCAGCAGTACAGGGGCCAGGGAGACCCAGTACTTC
NA TRBJ2-7 NA TRBV28 CASSLFAYEQYF TGTGCCAGCAGTTTATTCGCGTACGAGCAGTACTTC
NA TRBJ2-3 many TRBV10-3 CAISESGRDTDTQYF TGTGCCATCAGTGAGTCGGGGCGGGATACAGATACGCAGTATTTT
TRBD2 TRBJ2-7 many TRBV6-5 CASSYSDSGNGNEQYF TGTGCCAGCAGTTACTCGGATAGCGGGAATGGCAACGAGCAGTACTTC
NA TRBJ1-2 NA TRBV6-1 CASSRSELTGDGYTF TGTGCCAGCAGTAGAAGCGAGTTGACAGGAGATGGCTACACCTTC
TRBD1 TRBJ1-1 many TRBV5-1 CASSKFGTGNPEAFF TGCGCCAGCAGCAAATTCGGGACAGGGAATCCTGAAGCTTTCTTT
NA TRBJ2-2 many TRBV15 CATSPERGTGELFF TGTGCCACCAGCCCTGAACGGGGAACCGGGGAGCTGTTTTTT
TRBD1 TRBJ1-2 many TRBV5-1 CASSLASTGDGYTF TGCGCCAGCAGCTTGGCCTCGACAGGGGACGGCTACACCTTC
NA TRBJ2-2 NA TRBV12-3/TRBV12-4 CASLRNWAAGELFF TGTGCCAGCCTAAGGAACTGGGCTGCCGGGGAGCTGTTTTTT
NA TRBJ1-5 many TRBV7-2 CASSLDYGSNQPQHF TGTGCCAGCAGCTTAGATTATGGTAGCAATCAGCCCCAGCATTTT
TRBD1 TRBJ2-7 many TRBV28 CASRPGGAGSYEQYF TGTGCCAGCAGACCAGGGGGCGCCGGCTCCTACGAGCAGTACTTC
TRBD2 TRBJ2-1 many TRBV6-5 CASSYSKLAGNEQFF TGTGCCAGCAGTTACTCGAAACTAGCGGGAAATGAGCAGTTCTTC
TRBD2 TRBJ2-3 NA TRBV6-2/TRBV6-3 CATGRNTDTQYF TGTGCGACCGGGAGGAACACAGATACGCAGTATTTT